This T cell receptor beta chain emerged from a study of CD4 and CD8 cells across lung adenocarcinoma regions. V lost 4 bases to trimming and J lost 8 bases, with 15 bases between them. The CDR3 covers 13 residues. Germline V gives CDR1 SGHTS, CDR2 YDEGEE. TCRdb reanalysed the PCR reads using MiXCR and keeps one entry per CDR3 protein. The sample records about 12,000 distinct CDR3 sequences, over 45% being singletons. Input material: CD8+ T cells from the margin of a lung tumor. The rearrangement uses TRBV5-8 and TRBJ1-2; a possible D gene is TRBD1 (5 bases). This TCR derives from a male donor with lung adenocarcinoma. The CD4 and CD8 labels of this study may be unreliable. DNA of the CDR3: TGTGCCAGCAGCCTTTGGAGGGGCTTGGGCTACACCTTC. As protein: CASSLWRGLGYTF.